This passage covers 30 T cell receptor beta chains from one sample sequenced in a study of a mutant IDH1 vaccine in newly diagnosed glioma. Time point: week 11, during vaccination. Vaccination comprised doses that each held 300 ug of mutant IDH1 20-mer peptide, plus topical imiquimod. Clones were sequenced by immunoSEQ multiplex PCR, and TCRdb holds only the in-frame ones, with some missing. The sample holds roughly 61,000 clones, 80% seen once. Their cognate antigens are unknown. Here the sequenced sample was PBMCs, taken from a glioma patient whose treatment included an IDH1 peptide vaccine. Source of these receptors: a man aged 50-59 years with glioma.

The rearrangement links TRBV5-1 to TRBJ1-6; TRBD1 agrees at 10 bases. V gave up 0 bases and J gave up 1 base; unmatched junction bases: 4. Germline CDR1 reads SGHRS; CDR2 reads YFSETQ. The CDR3 is 18 amino acids. CDR3 in DNA: TGCGCCAGCAGCTTGGCGGGACAGGGGAGGTCCTATAATTCACCCCTCCACTTT. Its translation: CASSLAGQGRSYNSPLHF.

The genes are TRBV30 and TRBJ1-6; D possibly corresponds to TRBD1 (6 bases). The CDR3 consists of 14 residues. Trimming removed 4 bases at V and 4 bases at J, with 11 bases between. Germline-derived CDR1 and CDR2 are GTSNPN and SVGIG (reference sequence). The CDR3 sequence: CAWTPTGYNSPLHF. CDR3 nucleotides: TGTGCCTGGACTCCGACAGGATATAATTCACCCCTCCACTTT.

This clone has a single count. This chain uses TRBV7-9 with TRBJ2-5, with 9 nucleotides matching TRBD1. Trimming took 5 bases from V and 5 from J; bases not matched to a gene: 0. Germline loops: CDR1 SEHNR, CDR2 FQNEAQ (reference sequence). The CDR3 runs 12 residues. The CDR3 spells CASSGTGETQYF. DNA for the CDR3: TGTGCCAGCAGCGGGACAGGGGAGACCCAGTACTTC. Drawing the rest from reference TRBV7-9 and TRBJ2-5, the complete variable domain is DTGVSQNPRHKITKRGQNVTFRCDPISEHNRLYWYRQTLGQGPEFLTYFQNEAQLEKSRLLSDRFSAERPKGSFSTLEIQRTEQGDSAMYLCASSGTGETQYFGPGTRLLVL.

The genes are TRBV19 and TRBJ2-1, with 7 bases matching TRBD2. This CDR3 spans 15 amino acids. Germline CDR1 LNHDA, CDR2 SQIVND (reference sequence). V shed 7 bases, J shed 7 bases, and the junction held 13 bases outside the gene matches. The chain's CDR3 is CASTLTGGGANEQFF. DNA for the CDR3: TGTGCCAGTACCCTCACGGGGGGAGGGGCGAATGAGCAGTTCTTC.

This clone showed up just a few times. The V gene is TRBV9, the J gene TRBJ1-1; the D gene is possibly TRBD1 (5 bases). V gave up 4 bases and J gave up 0 bases, with 13 bases separating them. The CDR3 sequence is 15 residues long. Germline CDR1 reads SGDLS; CDR2 reads YYNGEE. The CDR3 region has the DNA TGTGCCAGCAGCCCGCTACAGGAACTGAACACTGAAGCTTTCTTT. Amino acids: CASSPLQELNTEAFF.

The chain links TRBV20-1 to TRBJ2-7; no reliable D call. Germline lookup yields CDR1 DFQATT and CDR2 SNEGSKA (reference sequence). V shed 3 bases and J shed 3 bases, with 6 bases lying between them. This CDR3 has 11 residues. The CDR3 sequence: CSASPLYEQYF. The CDR3 bases are TGCAGTGCTAGTCCCCTCTACGAGCAGTACTTC.

The chain couples TRBV15 to TRBJ1-6; TRBD1 might be the D (5 bases). This CDR3 is 12 amino acids long. The V end lost 9 bases, the J end lost 7 bases, and 10 bases lay between the germline ends. CDR1 and CDR2 (germline): LNHNV, YYDKDF (reference sequence). CDR3 region: CATGTVNSPLHF. DNA for the CDR3: TGTGCCACAGGGACGGTGAATTCACCCCTCCACTTT.

The chain recombines TRBV10-3 with TRBJ2-2, with TRBD1 matching 8 bases. V was clipped by 10 bases and J by 6 bases; unmatched bases: 13. There are 15 residues in the CDR3. Germline V gene lookup returns CDR1 ENHRY and CDR2 SYGVKD. CDR3: CATQTATGEAGELFF. CDR3 DNA: TGTGCCACCCAAACTGCGACAGGGGAGGCCGGGGAGCTGTTTTTT.

The chain carries TRBV6-1 and TRBJ1-1; TRBD1 matches 7 bases. The trim removed 6 bases at V and 3 bases at J, leaving 1 base unmatched. The CDR3 runs 12 residues. Per germline, CDR1 MNHNS and CDR2 SASEGT. CDR3 in amino acids: CASSRGDTEAFF. CDR3 nucleotides: TGTGCCAGCAGCAGGGGGGACACTGAAGCTTTCTTT.

The chain combines TRBV5-6 with TRBJ1-1; 8 bases are shared with TRBD1. Germline loops: CDR1 SGHDT, CDR2 YYEEEE. The CDR3 covers 14 residues. Trimming cost V 4 bases and J 0 bases; bases outside gene matches: 2. The CDR3 DNA sequence: TGTGCCAGCAGCACAGGGGGATTGAACACTGAAGCTTTCTTT. As protein: CASSTGGLNTEAFF.

V usage is TRBV28 and J usage is TRBJ1-2; 10 bases line up with TRBD1. CDR1 is MDHEN, CDR2 SYDVKM, per germline. The CDR3 is made up of 17 amino acids. The V gene end was trimmed by 4 bases and the J gene end by 2 bases; junction bases not matched to a gene: 10. The CDR3 region is CASSSPRTGGPNYGYTF. The DNA of the CDR3 is TGTGCCAGCAGTTCACCCCGGACAGGGGGGCCAAACTATGGCTACACCTTC.

This chain joins TRBV6-5 and TRBJ2-7; D unclear. CDR1 is MNHEY, CDR2 SVGAGI, per germline. The CDR3 has 13 residues. V dropped 4 bases and J dropped 2 bases, with 9 bases sitting between them. CDR3 in amino acids: CASSSPLTYEQYF. Written as DNA, the CDR3 is TGTGCCAGCAGTTCCCCCCTAACCTACGAGCAGTACTTC.

The chain is built from TRBV6-6 and TRBJ1-1; 7 bases align to TRBD1. Germline V gene sequence: CDR1 MNHNY, CDR2 SVGAGI (reference sequence). The CDR3 loop spans 14 amino acids. Trimming cost V 6 bases and J 1 base; bases outside gene matches: 5. CDR3 in DNA: TGTGCCAGCAGAGGGGACAGAGAGAACACTGAAGCTTTCTTT. This encodes CASRGDRENTEAFF.

This chain connects TRBV5-4 to TRBJ2-7; tentative D call: TRBD1 (6 bases). Germline CDR1 and CDR2: SGHNT and YYREEE (reference sequence). The CDR3 extends over 14 amino acids. V gave up 4 bases and J gave up 0 bases, with 11 bases separating them. The CDR3 DNA reads as TGTGCCAGCAGCACCCGGGACACCTCCTACGAGCAGTACTTC. Translated, it gives CASSTRDTSYEQYF.

The chain has TRBV10-3 and TRBJ2-3; 9 bases align to TRBD2. There are 15 residues in the CDR3. Per germline, CDR1 ENHRY and CDR2 SYGVKD. V shed 7 bases and J 0 bases; nucleotides not matched to a gene: 5. CDR3 protein: CAIKGSGGSTDTQYF. DNA for the CDR3: TGTGCCATCAAGGGCAGCGGGGGGAGCACAGATACGCAGTATTTT.

The chain recombines TRBV5-1 with TRBJ2-7; TRBD2 agrees at 7 bases. V trimming: 4 bases; J trimming: 7 bases; junction bases outside the gene matches: 8. Per germline, CDR1 SGHRS and CDR2 YFSETQ. CDR3 size: 13 residues. This chain's CDR3 is CASSTQTGGEQYF. The DNA for the CDR3 is TGCGCCAGCAGCACCCAGACGGGGGGAGAGCAGTACTTC.

V usage is TRBV19 and J usage is TRBJ1-3; TRBD1 is a possible D gene (5 bases). V was cut by 1 base and J by 9 bases, with 10 bases left in between. The CDR3 is 13 residues long. Germline CDR1 reads LNHDA; CDR2 reads SQIVND (reference sequence). As DNA, the CDR3 is TGTGCCAGTAGTATAGGGTTGGACACCACCATATATTTT. It codes for CASSIGLDTTIYF.

This clone has a single count. The chain links TRBV18 to TRBJ2-5, with no clear D. The CDR3 runs to 13 residues. Germline loops: CDR1 KGHSH, CDR2 LQKENI. V lost 0 bases to trimming and J lost 2 bases, with 4 bases between them. The CDR3 nucleotides are TGTGCCAGCTCACCACCGGAACAAGAGACCCAGTACTTC. Its translation: CASSPPEQETQYF.

This sequence joins TRBV7-9 and TRBJ2-7; weak D call: TRBD1 (6 bases). Germline loops: CDR1 SEHNR, CDR2 FQNEAQ (reference sequence). V was cut by 1 base and J by 7 bases, with 17 bases left in between. The CDR3 runs 15 residues. CDR3 sequence: CASSLGVDSRGEQYF. The DNA of the CDR3 is TGTGCCAGCAGCTTAGGAGTGGACAGCCGAGGGGAGCAGTACTTC.

V gene TRBV25-1 combines with J gene TRBJ2-5, with no clear D. Trimming pared 6 bases from V and 5 bases from J, leaving 10 bases between. The germline CDR1 and CDR2 sequences are MGHDK and SYGVNS. This CDR3 is 12 amino acids long. Written as DNA, the CDR3 is TGTGCCAGCAGCCCCCCCGGGGAGACCCAGTACTTC. This encodes CASSPPGETQYF.

The chain is built from TRBV6-6 and TRBJ2-7; TRBD1 might be the D (6 bases). V dropped 6 bases and J dropped 4 bases, with 19 bases sitting between them. This CDR3 spans 15 amino acids. Looked up from germline, CDR1 is MNHNY and CDR2 is SVGAGI (reference sequence). The CDR3 nucleotides read TGTGCCAGCAGAGCTCCAGACACACAGGGATACGAGCAGTACTTC. Its protein is CASRAPDTQGYEQYF.

The chain recombines TRBV28 with TRBJ1-1; maybe TRBD1 (5 bases). V lost 5 bases to trimming and J lost 0 bases, with 16 bases between them. CDR1 is MDHEN and CDR2 is SYDVKM in the germline V gene. The CDR3 totals 16 residues. DNA of the CDR3: TGTGCCAGCAGTCCCCCCTTACCAGGGATGAACACTGAAGCTTTCTTT. This sequence encodes CASSPPLPGMNTEAFF.

The rearrangement links TRBV27 to TRBJ2-5; 8 positions agree with TRBD1. V lost 4 bases and J lost 5; bases outside the gene matches: 9. The length of the CDR3 is 15 residues. In germline, CDR1 is MNHEY, CDR2 SMNVEV (reference sequence). CDR3 in DNA: TGTGCCAGCAGTTCGGAGCCGACAGGGGTGGAGACCCAGTACTTC. Translating gives CASSSEPTGVETQYF.

The rearrangement joins TRBV7-2 to TRBJ1-1, with no clear D. The length of the CDR3 is 13 residues. The ends were cut back, 5 bases at V and 4 bases at J, with 11 bases in the middle. Germline-derived CDR1 and CDR2 are SGHTA and FQGNSA. The CDR3 sequence: CASSPRRVTEAFF. CDR3 DNA: TGTGCCAGCAGCCCCCGTAGAGTCACTGAAGCTTTCTTT.

The rearrangement links TRBV5-1 to TRBJ2-2, with 7 bases fitting TRBD1. V dropped 4 bases and J dropped 9; count of bases not matched to a gene: 12. The CDR3 loop spans 15 amino acids. In germline, CDR1 is SGHRS, CDR2 YFSETQ. CDR3 residues: CASSPTTGKSRELFF. For the CDR3, the DNA is TGCGCCAGCAGCCCGACGACAGGGAAAAGTAGGGAGCTGTTTTTT.

The chain links TRBV11-3 to TRBJ2-1; 9 nucleotides line up with TRBD2. CDR1 SGHNT and CDR2 YENEEA come from the germline V gene. This CDR3 has 16 residues. Losses at the gene ends were 3 bases for V and 4 bases for J; bases not matched to a gene: 7. In DNA form, the CDR3 reads TGTGCCAGCAGCTTTCGAGCTAGCGGGATATACAATGAGCAGTTCTTC. Translating it yields CASSFRASGIYNEQFF.

The chain joins TRBV30 to TRBJ1-6, with 7 nucleotides matching TRBD1. The germline gives CDR1 GTSNPN, CDR2 SVGIG (reference sequence). The junction had 7 bases not matched to a gene; V was cut back by 2 bases and J by 0 bases. This CDR3 region has 17 residues. Here the CDR3 reads CAWSLDRESSYNSPLHF. The DNA of the CDR3 is TGTGCCTGGAGTCTAGACAGGGAAAGCTCCTATAATTCACCCCTCCACTTT.

The genes are TRBV6-5 and TRBJ2-7; weak D call: TRBD2 (5 bases). The V and J ends lost 7 bases and 5 bases respectively, with 15 bases between them. The CDR3 is made up of 13 amino acids. Germline lookup yields CDR1 MNHEY and CDR2 SVGAGI. CDR3 coding DNA: TGTGCCAGCATTGGCGGGTCACGTAACGAGCAGTACTTC. Translated, it gives CASIGGSRNEQYF.

This clone has a handful of counts. The CDR3 DNA is TGTGCCAGCAGCCAAGAACTCGGTCCTGCAGCTTTCTTT. Translated, it gives CASSQELGPAAFF. J is TRBJ1-1 and V is TRBV4-2; D is undetermined. V was trimmed by 0 bases and J by 10 bases, leaving 12 bases between them. The CDR3 is made up of 13 amino acids. The germline CDR1 and CDR2 sequences are LGHNA and YNFKEQ.

This clone has only one observation. The chain has TRBV2 and TRBJ2-1; 11 bases map to TRBD2. Germline V CDR1 and CDR2: SNHLY, FYNNEI. J was trimmed by 9 bases and V by 6 bases; bases with no gene match: 4. The length of the CDR3 is 13 residues. CDR3 sequence reads: CASRIAGGLEQFF. The CDR3 DNA follows: TGTGCCAGCAGGATAGCGGGGGGGCTTGAGCAGTTCTTC.